The 8 T cell receptor beta chains below all came from one sample that was sequenced in a study of STAT5B mutations in CD4+ large granular lymphocyte leukemia. TCRdb keeps only in-frame clones here, not all; method: immunoSEQ multiplex PCR. The data contain roughly 3,600 clones, 65% to 90% of them seen just once; the ten biggest clones take up 2% to 2.5%. Sequenced input: CD4+ T cells from blood buffy coats. Source of these receptors: a human donor in good health.

On this clone: Within the sample, other DNA sequences also encode this same CDR3. V and J are TRBV6-6 and TRBJ1-1; D not resolved. Deletions cut 5 bases from V and 0 bases from J, with 16 bases between. The CDR3 spans 16 residues. Germline assignment: CDR1 MNHNY and CDR2 SVGAGI (reference sequence). CDR3 sequence: CASSPTGEPLNTEAFF. The DNA of the CDR3 is TGTGCCAGCAGTCCGACGGGAGAACCCCTGAACACTGAAGCTTTCTTT.

This clone showed up just a few times. J is TRBJ2-7 and V is TRBV18, with D perhaps being TRBD1 or TRBD2 (5 bases each). Germline lookup yields CDR1 KGHSH and CDR2 LQKENI. The CDR3 is made up of 14 amino acids. V dropped 5 bases and J dropped 5 bases, with 16 bases sitting between them. This chain's CDR3 is CASSSTGLLNEQYF. The CDR3 nucleotides are TGTGCCAGCTCATCGACGGGGCTCCTGAACGAGCAGTACTTC.

The CDR3 DNA sequence: TGTGCCAGCTCCCAGGGGCAAGACCCGAGTCGGGAGACCCAGTACTTC. It specifies CASSQGQDPSRETQYF. This chain links TRBV18 with TRBJ2-5; weak D call: TRBD1 (6 bases). Deletions cut 6 bases from V and 5 bases from J, with 22 bases between. The CDR3 totals 16 residues. Germline values: CDR1 KGHSH, CDR2 LQKENI.

The chain carries TRBV6-4 and TRBJ1-5; D gene unclear. Germline CDR1 is MRHNA and CDR2 is SNTAGT. V was trimmed by 0 bases and J by 7 bases, leaving 7 bases between them. The CDR3 is 13 amino acids. The CDR3 region is CASSDSEGQPQHF. CDR3 sequence (DNA): TGTGCCAGCAGTGACTCAGAAGGCCAGCCCCAGCATTTT.

The chain employs TRBV27 and TRBJ2-7; TRBD1 matches at 9 bases. The CDR3 totals 16 residues. CDR1 and CDR2 (germline): MNHEY, SMNVEV (reference sequence). Trimming at V came to 4 bases and at J to 2 bases, leaving 9 bases not matched to a gene. CDR3 coding DNA: TGTGCCAGCAGTTCTTACGGGACAGGGCTTGCCTACGAGCAGTACTTC. It specifies CASSSYGTGLAYEQYF.

The chain has TRBV6-6 and TRBJ1-1, with D unresolved. The germline CDR1 and CDR2 sequences are MNHNY and SVGAGI (reference sequence). The CDR3 contains 8 residues. Between the trimmed V and J ends, which lost 5 bases and 8 bases, there was a span of 0 bases. CDR3 DNA sequence: TGTGCCAGCAGTGAAGCTTTCTTT. Translation: CASSEAFF.

This clone was counted between two and nine times. The chain combines TRBV13 with TRBJ1-1; D unresolved. The CDR3 has 12 residues. Per germline, CDR1 PRHDT and CDR2 FYEKMQ (reference sequence). V was pared by 7 bases and J by 3 bases, with 9 bases between. This chain's CDR3 is CASTLGDTEAFF. For the CDR3, the DNA is TGTGCCAGCACCCTAGGCGACACTGAAGCTTTCTTT. Full variable domain (missing parts from reference TRBV13 and TRBJ1-1): AAGVIQSPRHLIKEKRETATLKCYPIPRHDTVYWYQQGPGQDPQFLISFYEKMQSDKGSIPDRFSAQQFSDYHSELNMSSLELGDSALYFCASTLGDTEAFFGQGTRLTVV.

The CDR3 sequence: CASSDGTDNSPLHF. CDR3 coding DNA: TGTGCCAGCAGTGACGGGACGGATAATTCACCCCTCCACTTT. The V and J genes are TRBV6-1 and TRBJ1-6; TRBD1 is a possible D gene (5 bases). The V gene's germline CDR1 is MNHNS and CDR2 SASEGT. CDR3 length: 14 amino acids. The V end lost 3 bases, the J end lost 5 bases, and 8 bases lay between the germline ends.